This is a list of T cell receptor beta chains from one sample in a study of T cells expressing NK-cell markers. TCRdb re-called the 5' RACE reads; every CDR3 protein appears as one record, without DNA. Its clone listing holds almost 450,000 distinct CDR3 sequences. The sample taken for sequencing was blood T cells: a sorted CD56 or NKG2C T cell subset, CD4+ or CD8+ T cells, or bulk PBMC T cells (not recorded which). Every receptor here comes from a woman aged 18 to 75 in good health. Both conserved end residues are part of each CDR3.

>TRBJ2-1|TRBV7-9
CASSNIAGAAYNEQFF
>TRBJ1-6|TRBV19
CASSLDRGLRNSPLHF
>TRBJ1-1|TRBV18
CASSFDGLNTEAFF
>TRBJ2-5|TRBV11-1
CASSLGWTDQETQYF
>TRBJ2-5|TRBV29-1
CSVGQQETQYF
>TRBJ2-5|TRBV7-3
CASSPLGPADETQYF
>TRBJ2-5|TRBV5-5
CASSLDPSGRWTQYF
>TRBJ1-4|TRBV15
CATSVHRGDEKLFF
>TRBJ2-1|TRBV12-3/TRBV12-4
CASKKAGSFDEQFF
>TRBJ2-7|TRBV6-1
CASKPSPYGDSYEQYF
>TRBJ2-7|TRBV7-9
CASRPVSGTPKQYF
>TRBJ2-3|TRBV7-2
CAVSSGSSTDTQYF
>TRBJ1-4|TRBV12-3/TRBV12-4
CASSRGTANEKLFF
>TRBJ2-5|TRBV7-9
CASSTTGAQETQYF
>TRBJ2-7|TRBV4-2
CASSQDRYHSYEQYF
>TRBJ2-3|TRBV13
CASSLTGEISTDTQYF
>TRBJ2-3|TRBV7-8
CASSSDSLDTQYF
>TRBJ1-4|TRBV7-9
CASSLPRDGNEKLFF
>TRBJ2-3|TRBV5-1
CASSPRLAARTDTQYF
>TRBJ1-6|TRBV20-1
CSARDSVLLDLSPLHF
>TRBJ1-1|TRBV9
CASSVAPMNTEAFF
>TRBJ2-2|TRBV18
CASSTNQGSSTGELFF
>TRBJ1-2|TRBV12-3/TRBV12-4
CASSFDRNYGYTF
>TRBJ2-3|TRBV5-4
CASSPPLAGTDTQYF
>TRBJ2-5|TRBV9
CASSVGPSGREETQYF
>TRBJ2-1|TRBV19
CASSMIPQGHYNEQFF
>TRBJ2-2|TRBV6-1
CASRPRGVINTGELFF
>TRBJ2-7|TRBV12-3/TRBV12-4
CASSLGFEGLAYEQYF
>TRBJ1-2|TRBV20-1
CSARSQGGAGYGYTF
>TRBJ2-7|TRBV11-2
CASSSLSGSRLGEQYF
>TRBJ2-3|TRBV12-3/TRBV12-4
CASSAGGTTDTQYF
>TRBJ2-1|TRBV27
CASSFSGQGAGNEQFF
>TRBJ1-5|TRBV4-1
CASSQVRGREGTSQPQHF
>TRBJ2-5|TRBV5-4
CASSKLAGVETQYF
>TRBJ2-1|TRBV7-3
CASSSTGGLGEQFF
>TRBJ2-1|TRBV7-9
CASSTDSNEQFF
>TRBJ2-5|TRBV27
CASSFRGRGGETQYF
>TRBJ2-3|TRBV20-1
CSARDLLAGGRQSDTQYF
>TRBJ2-1|TRBV5-1
CASSLEPGGSYNEQFF
>TRBJ2-1|TRBV5-6
CASSFRQGAHNEQFF
>TRBJ1-6|TRBV30
CAWAGTGGSPLHF
>TRBJ1-1|TRBV6-5
CASSYGAVNTEAFF
>TRBJ1-2|TRBV20-1
CSAAGTGGGYTF
>TRBJ2-7|TRBV12-3/TRBV12-4
CASSFGNLYEQYF
>TRBJ1-4|TRBV19
CASGPLRNEKLFF
>TRBJ2-3|TRBV20-1
CSARDGSGGTDTQYF
>TRBJ1-4|TRBV6-2/TRBV6-3
CASSNPDRTIYEKLFF
>TRBJ2-5|TRBV5-1
CASSSTEQETQYF
>TRBJ1-6|TRBV7-2
CASSSGQGRNNSPLHF
>TRBJ2-7|TRBV20-1
CSAPTTVPGPTYEQYF
>TRBJ1-4|TRBV20-1
CSARDTGTGPNEKLFF
>TRBJ2-1|TRBV4-3
CASSQENSGATYNEQFF
>TRBJ2-1|TRBV9
CASSVTSGGGDEQFF